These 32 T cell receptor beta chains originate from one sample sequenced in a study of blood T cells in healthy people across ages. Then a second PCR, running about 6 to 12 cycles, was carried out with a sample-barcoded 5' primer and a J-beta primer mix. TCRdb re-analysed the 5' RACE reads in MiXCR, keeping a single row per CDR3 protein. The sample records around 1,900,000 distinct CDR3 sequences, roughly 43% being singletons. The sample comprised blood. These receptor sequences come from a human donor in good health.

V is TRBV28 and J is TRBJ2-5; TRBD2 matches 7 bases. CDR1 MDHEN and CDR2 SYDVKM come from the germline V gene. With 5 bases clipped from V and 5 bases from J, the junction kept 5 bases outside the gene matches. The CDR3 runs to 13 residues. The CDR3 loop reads CASSGGGPETQYF. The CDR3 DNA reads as TGTGCCAGCAGTGGGGGGGGACCCGAGACCCAGTACTTC.

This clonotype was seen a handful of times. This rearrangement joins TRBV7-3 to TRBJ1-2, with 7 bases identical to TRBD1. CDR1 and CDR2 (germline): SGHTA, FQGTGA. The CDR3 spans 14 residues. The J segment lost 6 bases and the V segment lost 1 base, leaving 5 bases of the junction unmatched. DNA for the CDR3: TGTGCCAGCAGCTTAAACGCAGGGGGGCATGGCTACACCTTC. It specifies CASSLNAGGHGYTF.

The CDR3 DNA follows: TGTGCCAGCAGTAATATGACGGTGAACACTGAAGCTTTCTTT. This encodes CASSNMTVNTEAFF. The J gene is TRBJ1-1, the V gene TRBV7-9, with unresolved D. V lost 6 bases and J lost 0, with 11 bases in between. CDR3 size: 14 residues. Germline CDR1 SEHNR, CDR2 FQNEAQ (reference sequence).

In nucleotides, the CDR3 is TGTGCCAGCAGCTTAGGGGCTAGTACAGGGCCCCGGTACTTC. Translation: CASSLGASTGPRYF. This sequence joins TRBV7-9 and TRBJ2-4; TRBD1 might be the D (6 bases). From germline, CDR1 is SEHNR and CDR2 FQNEAQ (reference sequence). V was trimmed by 1 base and J by 15 bases, leaving 19 bases between them. This CDR3 has 14 amino acids.

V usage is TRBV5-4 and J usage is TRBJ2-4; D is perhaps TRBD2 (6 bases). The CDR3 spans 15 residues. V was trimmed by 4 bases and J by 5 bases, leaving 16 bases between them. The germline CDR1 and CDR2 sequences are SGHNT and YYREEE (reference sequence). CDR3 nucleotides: TGTGCCAGCAGCCAGGCCCTCGGGGGACAAAACATTCAGTACTTC. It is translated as CASSQALGGQNIQYF. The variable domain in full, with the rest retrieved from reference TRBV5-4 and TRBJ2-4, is ETGVTQSPTHLIKTRGQQVTLRCSSQSGHNTVSWYQQALGQGPQFIFQYYREEENGRGNFPPRFSGLQFPNYSSELNVNALELDDSALYLCASSQALGGQNIQYFGAGTRLSVL.

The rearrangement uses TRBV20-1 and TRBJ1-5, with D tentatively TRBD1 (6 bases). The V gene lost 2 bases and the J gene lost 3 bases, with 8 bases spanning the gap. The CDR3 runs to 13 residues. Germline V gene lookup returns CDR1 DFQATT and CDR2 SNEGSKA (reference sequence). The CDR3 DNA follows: TGCAGTGCTAGACGGGACACCAATCAGCCCCAGCATTTT. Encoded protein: CSARRDTNQPQHF.

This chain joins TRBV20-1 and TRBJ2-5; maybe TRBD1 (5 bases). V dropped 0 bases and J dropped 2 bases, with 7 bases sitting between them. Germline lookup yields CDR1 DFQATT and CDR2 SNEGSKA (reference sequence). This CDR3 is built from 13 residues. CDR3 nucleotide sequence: TGCAGTGCTAGAGATCAGGGACAAGAGACCCAGTACTTC. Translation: CSARDQGQETQYF.

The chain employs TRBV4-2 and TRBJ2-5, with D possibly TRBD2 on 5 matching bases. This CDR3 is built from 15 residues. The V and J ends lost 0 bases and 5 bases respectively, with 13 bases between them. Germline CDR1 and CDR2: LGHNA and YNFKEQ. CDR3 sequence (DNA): TGTGCCAGCAGCCAAGATACGGAGGATTTGGAGACCCAGTACTTC. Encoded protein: CASSQDTEDLETQYF.

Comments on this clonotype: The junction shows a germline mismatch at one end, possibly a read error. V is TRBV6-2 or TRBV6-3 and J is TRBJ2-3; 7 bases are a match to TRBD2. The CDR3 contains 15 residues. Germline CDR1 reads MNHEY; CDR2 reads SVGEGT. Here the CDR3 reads CASSSQGLRTDAQYF. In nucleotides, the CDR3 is TGTGCCAGCAGTTCGCAGGGACTACGCACAGATGCGCAGTATTTT.

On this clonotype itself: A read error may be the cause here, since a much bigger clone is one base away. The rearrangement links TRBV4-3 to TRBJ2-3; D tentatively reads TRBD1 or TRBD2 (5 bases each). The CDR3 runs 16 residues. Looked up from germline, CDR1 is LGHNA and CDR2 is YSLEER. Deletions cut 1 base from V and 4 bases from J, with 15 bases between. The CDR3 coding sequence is TGCGCCAGCAGCCAAGTGACTACGAGGGACGCAGATACGCAGTATTTT. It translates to CASSQVTTRDADTQYF.

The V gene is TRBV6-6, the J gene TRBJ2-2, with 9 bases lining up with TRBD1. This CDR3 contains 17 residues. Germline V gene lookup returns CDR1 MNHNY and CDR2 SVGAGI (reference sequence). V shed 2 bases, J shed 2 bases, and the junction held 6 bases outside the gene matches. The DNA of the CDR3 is TGTGCCAGCAGTTACCGCCCGGGACAGGGCAACACCGGGGAGCTGTTTTTT. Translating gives CASSYRPGQGNTGELFF.

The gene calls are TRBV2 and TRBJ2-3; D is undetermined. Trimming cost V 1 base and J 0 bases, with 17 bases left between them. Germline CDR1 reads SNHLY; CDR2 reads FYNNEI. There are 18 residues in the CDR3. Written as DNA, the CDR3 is TGTGCCAGCAGTGAAGAATATCTGGCACCCTCTAGCACAGATACGCAGTATTTT. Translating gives CASSEEYLAPSSTDTQYF.

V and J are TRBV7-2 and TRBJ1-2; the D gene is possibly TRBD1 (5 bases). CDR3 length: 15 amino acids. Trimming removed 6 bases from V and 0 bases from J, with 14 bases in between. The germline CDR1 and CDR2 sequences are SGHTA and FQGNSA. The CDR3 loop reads CASSFKGEANYGYTF. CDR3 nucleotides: TGTGCCAGCAGTTTTAAAGGGGAGGCTAACTATGGCTACACCTTC.

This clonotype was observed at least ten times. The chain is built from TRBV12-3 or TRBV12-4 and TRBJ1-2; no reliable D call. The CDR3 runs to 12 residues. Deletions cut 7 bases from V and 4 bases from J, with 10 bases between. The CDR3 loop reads CASTSDLYGYTF. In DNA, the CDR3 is TGTGCCAGCACCTCGGACCTCTATGGCTACACCTTC.

CDR3 bases: TGCAGCGCAGGGGGCAATGTCGAAAAACTGTTTTTT. This translates into CSAGGNVEKLFF. The chain carries TRBV29-1 and TRBJ1-4; TRBD1 aligns across 8 bases. J was trimmed by 8 bases and V by 7 bases; bases with no gene match: 6. In germline, CDR1 is SQVTM, CDR2 ANQGSEA. This CDR3 is 12 amino acids long.

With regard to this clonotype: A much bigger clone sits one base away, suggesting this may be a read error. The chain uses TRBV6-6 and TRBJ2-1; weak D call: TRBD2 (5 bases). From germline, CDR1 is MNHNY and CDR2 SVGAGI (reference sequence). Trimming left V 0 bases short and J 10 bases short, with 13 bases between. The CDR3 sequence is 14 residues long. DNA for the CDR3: TGTGCCAGCAGTTACTCTGCGGGCTCCTACGAGCAGTTCTTC. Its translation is CASSYSAGSYEQFF.

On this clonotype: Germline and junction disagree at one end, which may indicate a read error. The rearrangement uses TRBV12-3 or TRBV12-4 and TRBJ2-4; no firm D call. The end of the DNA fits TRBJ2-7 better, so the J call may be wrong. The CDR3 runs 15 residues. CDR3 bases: TGTGCCAGCAGCTTAGGTTCTGGGTTCATCTACGAGCAGTACTTC. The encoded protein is CASSLGSGFIYEQYF.

The CDR3 DNA follows: TGCAGCGTTGACGGCTCGGGGAGCGGGGAGACCCAGTACTTC. It encodes CSVDGSGSGETQYF. This chain links TRBV29-1 with TRBJ2-5; possibly TRBD2 for D (6 bases). CDR3 length: 14 residues. The germline V gene has CDR1 SQVTM and CDR2 ANQGSEA. Trimming removed 3 bases from V and 5 bases from J, with 16 bases in between.

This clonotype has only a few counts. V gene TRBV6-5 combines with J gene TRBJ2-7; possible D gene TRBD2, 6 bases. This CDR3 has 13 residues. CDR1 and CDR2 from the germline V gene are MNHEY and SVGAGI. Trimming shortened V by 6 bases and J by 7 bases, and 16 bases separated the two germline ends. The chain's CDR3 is CASSQGIGGEQYF. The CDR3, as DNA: TGTGCCAGCAGCCAAGGTATTGGGGGGGAGCAGTACTTC.

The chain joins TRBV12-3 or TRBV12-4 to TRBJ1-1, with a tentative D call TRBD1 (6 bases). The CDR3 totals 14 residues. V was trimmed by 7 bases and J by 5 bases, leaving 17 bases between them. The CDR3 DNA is TGTGCCAGCAATGAGGGGGGTTTCAGGACTGAAGCTTTCTTT. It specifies CASNEGGFRTEAFF.

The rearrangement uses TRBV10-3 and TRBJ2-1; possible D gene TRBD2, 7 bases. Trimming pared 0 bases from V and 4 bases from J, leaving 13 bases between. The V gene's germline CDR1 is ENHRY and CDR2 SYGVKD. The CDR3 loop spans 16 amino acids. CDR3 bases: TGTGCCATCAGTGAGTCGCGGGGGCAAGGGTACAATGAGCAGTTCTTC. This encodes CAISESRGQGYNEQFF.

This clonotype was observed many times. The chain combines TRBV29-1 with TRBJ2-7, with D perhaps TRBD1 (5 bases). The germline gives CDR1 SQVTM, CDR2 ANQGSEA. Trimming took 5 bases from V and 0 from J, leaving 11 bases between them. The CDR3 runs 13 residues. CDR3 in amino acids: CSVQSDSSYEQYF. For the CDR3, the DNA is TGCAGCGTTCAAAGCGACAGCTCCTACGAGCAGTACTTC.

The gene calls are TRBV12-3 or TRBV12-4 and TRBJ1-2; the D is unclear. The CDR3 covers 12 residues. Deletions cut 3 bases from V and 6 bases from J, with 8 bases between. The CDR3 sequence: CASSLFGHGYTF. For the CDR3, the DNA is TGTGCCAGCAGTTTGTTCGGACATGGCTACACCTTC.

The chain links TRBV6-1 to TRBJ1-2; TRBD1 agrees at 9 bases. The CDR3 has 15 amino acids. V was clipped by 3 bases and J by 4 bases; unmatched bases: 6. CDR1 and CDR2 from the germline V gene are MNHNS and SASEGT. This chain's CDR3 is CASSEGQGLFYGYTF. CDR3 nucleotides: TGTGCCAGCAGTGAGGGACAGGGTTTGTTCTATGGCTACACCTTC.

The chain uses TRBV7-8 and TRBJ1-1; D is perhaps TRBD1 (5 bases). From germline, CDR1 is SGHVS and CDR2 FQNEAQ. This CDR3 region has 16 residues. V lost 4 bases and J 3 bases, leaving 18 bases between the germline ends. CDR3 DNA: TGTGCCAGCAGCTCGTCCGCTACGGGGGGATACACTGAAGCTTTCTTT. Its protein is CASSSSATGGYTEAFF.

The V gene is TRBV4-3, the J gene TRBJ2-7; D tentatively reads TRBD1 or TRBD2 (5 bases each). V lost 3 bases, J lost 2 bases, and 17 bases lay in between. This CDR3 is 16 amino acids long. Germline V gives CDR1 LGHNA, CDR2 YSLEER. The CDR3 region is CASSQVVWGSTYEQYF. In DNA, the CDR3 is TGCGCCAGCAGCCAGGTGGTATGGGGGTCGACCTACGAGCAGTACTTC.

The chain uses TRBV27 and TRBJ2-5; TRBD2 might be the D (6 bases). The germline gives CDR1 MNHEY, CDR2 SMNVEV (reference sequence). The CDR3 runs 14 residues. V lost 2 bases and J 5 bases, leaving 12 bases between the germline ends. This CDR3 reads CASSLGGVWETQYF. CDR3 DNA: TGTGCCAGCAGTTTAGGCGGGGTCTGGGAGACCCAGTACTTC.

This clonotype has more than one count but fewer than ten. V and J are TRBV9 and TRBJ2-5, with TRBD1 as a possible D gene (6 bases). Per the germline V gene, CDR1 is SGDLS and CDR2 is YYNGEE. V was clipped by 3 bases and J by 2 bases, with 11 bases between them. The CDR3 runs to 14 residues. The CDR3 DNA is TGTGCCAGCAGCGAGGGGGAGACACAAGAGACCCAGTACTTC. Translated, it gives CASSEGETQETQYF.

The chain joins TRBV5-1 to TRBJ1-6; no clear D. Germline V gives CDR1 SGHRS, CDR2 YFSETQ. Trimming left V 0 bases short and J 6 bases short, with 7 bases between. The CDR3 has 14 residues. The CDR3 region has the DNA TGCGCCAGCAGCTTGGAAACGGTTAATTCACCCCTCCACTTT. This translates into CASSLETVNSPLHF. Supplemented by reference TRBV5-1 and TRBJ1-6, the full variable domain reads KAGVTQTPRYLIKTRGQQVTLSCSPISGHRSVSWYQQTPGQGLQFLFEYFSETQRNKGNFPGRFSGRQFSNSRSEMNVSTLELGDSALYLCASSLETVNSPLHFGNGTRLTVT.

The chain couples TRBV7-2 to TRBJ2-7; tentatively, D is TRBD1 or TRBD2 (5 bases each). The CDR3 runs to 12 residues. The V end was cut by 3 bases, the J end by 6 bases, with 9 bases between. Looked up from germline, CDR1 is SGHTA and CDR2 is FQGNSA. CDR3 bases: TGTGCCAGCAGCTTCGGGACCTCCGAGCAGTACTTC. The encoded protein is CASSFGTSEQYF.

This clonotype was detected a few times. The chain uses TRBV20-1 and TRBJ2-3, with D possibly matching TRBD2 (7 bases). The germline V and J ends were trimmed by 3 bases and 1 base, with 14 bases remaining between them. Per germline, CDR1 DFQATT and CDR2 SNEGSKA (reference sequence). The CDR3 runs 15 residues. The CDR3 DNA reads TGCAGTGCTAGCGGGGGCGGGAGTGGCACAGATACGCAGTATTTT. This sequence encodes CSASGGGSGTDTQYF.

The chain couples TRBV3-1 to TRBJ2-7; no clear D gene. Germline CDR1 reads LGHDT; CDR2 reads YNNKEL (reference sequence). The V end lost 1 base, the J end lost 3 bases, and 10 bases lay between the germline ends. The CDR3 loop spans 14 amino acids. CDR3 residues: CASSQGVTFYEQYF. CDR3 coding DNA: TGTGCCAGCAGCCAAGGCGTCACTTTCTACGAGCAGTACTTC.